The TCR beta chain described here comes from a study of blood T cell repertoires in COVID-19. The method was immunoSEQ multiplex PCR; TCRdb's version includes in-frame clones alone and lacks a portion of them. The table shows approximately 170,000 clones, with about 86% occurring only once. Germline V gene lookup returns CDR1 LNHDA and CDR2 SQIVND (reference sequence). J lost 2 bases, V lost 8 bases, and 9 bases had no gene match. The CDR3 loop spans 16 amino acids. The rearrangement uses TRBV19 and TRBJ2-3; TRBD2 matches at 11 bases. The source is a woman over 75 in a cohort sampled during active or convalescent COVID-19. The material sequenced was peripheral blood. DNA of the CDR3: TGTGCCAGTTCACGCCCTAGCGGGAGGTCCACAGATACGCAGTATTTT. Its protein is CASSRPSGRSTDTQYF.